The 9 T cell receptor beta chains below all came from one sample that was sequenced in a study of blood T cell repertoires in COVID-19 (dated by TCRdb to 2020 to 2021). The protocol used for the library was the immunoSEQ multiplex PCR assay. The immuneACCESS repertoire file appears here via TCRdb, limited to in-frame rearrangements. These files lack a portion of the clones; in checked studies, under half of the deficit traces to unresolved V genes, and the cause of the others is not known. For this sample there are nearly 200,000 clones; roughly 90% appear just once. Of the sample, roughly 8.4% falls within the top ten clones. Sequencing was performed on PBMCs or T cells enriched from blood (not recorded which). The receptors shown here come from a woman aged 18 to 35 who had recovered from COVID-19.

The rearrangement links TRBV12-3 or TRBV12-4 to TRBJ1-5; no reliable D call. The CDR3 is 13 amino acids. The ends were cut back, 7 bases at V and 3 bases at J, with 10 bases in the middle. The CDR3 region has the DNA TGTGCCAGCAAGCGAGGCGACAATCAGCCCCAGCATTTT. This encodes CASKRGDNQPQHF.

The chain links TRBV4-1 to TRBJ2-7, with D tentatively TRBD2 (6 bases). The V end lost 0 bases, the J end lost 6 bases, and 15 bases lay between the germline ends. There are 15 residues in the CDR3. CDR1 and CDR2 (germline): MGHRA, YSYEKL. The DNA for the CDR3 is TGCGCCAGCAGCCAAGATCCCGGGGGACTCTTCGAGCAGTACTTC. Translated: CASSQDPGGLFEQYF.

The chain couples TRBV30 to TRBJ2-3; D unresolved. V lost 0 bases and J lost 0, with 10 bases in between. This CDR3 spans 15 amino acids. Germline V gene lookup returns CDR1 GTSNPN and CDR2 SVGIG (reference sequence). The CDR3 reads CAWSVLTSSTDTQYF. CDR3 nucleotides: TGTGCCTGGAGTGTACTCACCTCTAGCACAGATACGCAGTATTTT.

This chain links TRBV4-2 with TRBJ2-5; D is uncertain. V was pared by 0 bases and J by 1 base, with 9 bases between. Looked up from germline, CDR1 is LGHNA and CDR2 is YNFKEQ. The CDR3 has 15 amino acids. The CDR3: CASSQDRGTQETQYF. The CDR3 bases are TGTGCCAGCAGCCAAGATCGAGGAACCCAAGAGACCCAGTACTTC.

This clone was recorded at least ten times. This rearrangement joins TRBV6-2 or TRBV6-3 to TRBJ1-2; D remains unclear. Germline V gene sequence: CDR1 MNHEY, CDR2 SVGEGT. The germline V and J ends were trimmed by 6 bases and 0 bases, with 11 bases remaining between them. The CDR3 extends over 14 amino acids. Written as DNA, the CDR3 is TGTGCCAGCAGCCTTACATCCGCTAACTATGGCTACACCTTC. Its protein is CASSLTSANYGYTF.

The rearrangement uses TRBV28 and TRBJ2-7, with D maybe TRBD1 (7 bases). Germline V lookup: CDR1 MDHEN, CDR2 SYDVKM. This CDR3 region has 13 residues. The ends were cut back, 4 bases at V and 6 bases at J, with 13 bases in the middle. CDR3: CASSSTQGGEQYF. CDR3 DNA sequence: TGTGCCAGCAGTTCGACGCAGGGGGGCGAGCAGTACTTC.

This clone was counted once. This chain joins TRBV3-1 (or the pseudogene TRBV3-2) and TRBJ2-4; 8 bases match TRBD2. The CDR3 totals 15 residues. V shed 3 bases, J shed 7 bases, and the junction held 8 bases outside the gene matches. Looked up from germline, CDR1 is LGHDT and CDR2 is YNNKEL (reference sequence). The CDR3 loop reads CASSQVVAGFNIQYF. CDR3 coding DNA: TGTGCCAGCAGCCAGGTGGTAGCGGGGTTTAACATTCAGTACTTC.

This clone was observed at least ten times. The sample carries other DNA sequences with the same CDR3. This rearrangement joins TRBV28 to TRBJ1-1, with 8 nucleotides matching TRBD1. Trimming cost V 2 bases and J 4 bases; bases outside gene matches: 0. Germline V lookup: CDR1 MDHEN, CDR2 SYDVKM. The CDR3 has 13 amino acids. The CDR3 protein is CASSLGQGTEAFF. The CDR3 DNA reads TGTGCCAGCAGTTTAGGACAGGGCACTGAAGCTTTCTTT.

This chain's CDR3 is CASSLSGQVRTEAFF. CDR3 coding DNA: TGTGCCAGCAGCCTTTCTGGACAGGTACGGACTGAAGCTTTCTTT. The genes are TRBV7-9 and TRBJ1-1, with 7 bases identical to TRBD1. Trimming cost V 5 bases and J 5 bases; bases outside gene matches: 11. The CDR3 runs 15 residues. CDR1 is SEHNR and CDR2 is FQNEAQ in the germline V gene (reference sequence).